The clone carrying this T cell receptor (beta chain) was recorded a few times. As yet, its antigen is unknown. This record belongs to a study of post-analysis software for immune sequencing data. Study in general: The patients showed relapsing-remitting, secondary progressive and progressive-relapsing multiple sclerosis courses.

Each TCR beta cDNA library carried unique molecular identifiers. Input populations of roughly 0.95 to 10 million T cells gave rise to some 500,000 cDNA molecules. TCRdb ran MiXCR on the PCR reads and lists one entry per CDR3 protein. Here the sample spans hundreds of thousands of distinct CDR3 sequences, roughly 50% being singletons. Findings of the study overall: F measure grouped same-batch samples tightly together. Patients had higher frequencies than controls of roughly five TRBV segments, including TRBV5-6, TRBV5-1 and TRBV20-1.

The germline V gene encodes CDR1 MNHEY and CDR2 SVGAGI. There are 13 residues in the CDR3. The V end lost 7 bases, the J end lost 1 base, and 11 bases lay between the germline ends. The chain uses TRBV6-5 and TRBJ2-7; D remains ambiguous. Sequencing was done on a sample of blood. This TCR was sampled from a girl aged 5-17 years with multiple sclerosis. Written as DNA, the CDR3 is TGTGCCAGCAACCCAGCGAATTCCTACGAGCAGTACTTC. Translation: CASNPANSYEQYF.